The rows below give T cell receptor beta chains drawn from one sample of a study of Ad26.COV2.S vaccination and SARS-CoV-2 variants. Profiled with immunoSEQ multiplex PCR; TCRdb holds only in-frame clones, not every one. The sample includes about 500,000 clones, roughly nine tenths seen only once; the top ten take 1.7%. The sample in question was peripheral blood, obtained in a trial of Ad26.COV2.S vaccine versus placebo. The source of these receptors is a person between 18 and 60 years old who received the Ad26.COV2.S COVID-19 vaccine or a placebo. Each CDR3 is given with its conserved first and last residue. The order of the fields is D gene, clone size, V gene, J gene, CDR3 protein, CDR3 DNA. A D gene is named only where the DNA matches it firmly. Size tells how often a clone was seen (once, few, many) or the class of an expanded clone, and some rows leave it out.

NA	NA	TRBV27	TRBJ2-7	CASSFTANSVVAEQYF	TGTGCCAGCAGTTTTACAGCTAATTCAGTTGTTGCCGAGCAGTACTTC
NA	once	TRBV19	TRBJ1-2	CASNPGLGYGYTF	TGTGCCAGTAATCCGGGACTCGGCTATGGCTACACCTTC
NA	NA	TRBV20-1	TRBJ1-2	CSARDNYGYTF	TGCAGTGCTCGGGACAACTATGGCTACACCTTC
NA	NA	TRBV2	TRBJ2-3	CASSAGLTDTQYF	TGTGCCAGCAGTGCGGGATTAACAGATACGCAGTATTTT
NA	NA	TRBV2	TRBJ1-5	CASSEGQTYSNQPQHF	TGTGCCAGCAGTGAAGGACAGACCTATAGCAATCAGCCCCAGCATTTT
NA	NA	TRBV30	TRBJ1-1	CAWSEAGRGYTEAFF	TGTGCCTGGAGCGAAGCAGGGCGAGGCTACACTGAAGCTTTCTTT
TRBD2	NA	TRBV29-1	TRBJ2-3	CSVEAGGRDTQYF	TGCAGCGTCGAAGCGGGGGGGCGGGATACGCAGTATTTT
TRBD1	NA	TRBV27	TRBJ1-6	CASSSPARGDSPLHF	TGTGCCAGCAGTTCACCCGCCAGGGGGGATTCACCCCTCCACTTT
NA	NA	TRBV7-2	TRBJ1-3	CASSLGSGSGNTIYF	TGTGCCAGCAGCTTAGGCTCGGGGTCTGGAAACACCATATATTTT
TRBD2	NA	TRBV5-1	TRBJ2-1	CASSVAGTSVYNEQFF	TGCGCCAGCAGCGTGGCCGGGACTAGCGTGTACAATGAGCAGTTCTTC
NA	NA	TRBV3-1/TRBV3-2	TRBJ1-5	CASSRGGGDQPQHF	TGTGCCAGCAGCCGCGGGGGGGGAGATCAGCCCCAGCATTTT
NA	NA	TRBV19	TRBJ2-3	CASSRKSTDTQYF	TGTGCCAGTAGTCGTAAGAGCACAGATACGCAGTATTTT
NA	NA	TRBV21-1	TRBJ1-5	CASSKGKGIGGQPQHF	TGTGCCAGCAGCAAAGGGAAGGGAATAGGCGGTCAGCCCCAGCATTTT
NA	NA	TRBV5-5	TRBJ1-3	CASSFGNTIYF	TGTGCCAGCAGCTTTGGAAACACCATATATTTT
TRBD2	once	TRBV5-1	TRBJ2-7	CASSLGSLAGAYEQYF	TGCGCCAGCAGCTTGGGATCACTAGCGGGAGCCTACGAGCAGTACTTC
NA	NA	TRBV5-4	TRBJ2-5	CASTLRGRETQYF	TGTGCCAGCACCCTCCGGGGGCGGGAGACCCAGTACTTC
TRBD1	once	TRBV6-1	TRBJ2-7	CASSDRQGALEQYF	TGTGCCAGCAGTGATAGACAGGGGGCCTTAGAGCAGTACTTC
NA	NA	TRBV5-1	TRBJ1-3	CASRGYSGNTIYF	TGCGCCAGCAGGGGCTATTCTGGAAACACCATATATTTT
NA	NA	TRBV2	TRBJ1-4	CGTALGSEKLFF	TGTGGGACGGCGCTTGGGAGTGAAAAACTGTTTTTT
NA	NA	TRBV27	TRBJ2-5	CASSTQVWGARETQYF	TGTGCCAGCAGTACCCAAGTCTGGGGGGCGAGGGAGACCCAGTACTTC
TRBD2	NA	TRBV19	TRBJ2-5	CASTGPGEGETQYF	TGTGCCAGTACGGGCCCGGGGGAGGGAGAGACCCAGTACTTC
NA	NA	TRBV28	TRBJ1-2	CASSSNNGYYGYTF	TGTGCCAGCAGTTCGAACAACGGATACTATGGCTACACCTTC
TRBD1	NA	TRBV18	TRBJ2-1	CASSPQDRAYNEQFF	TGTGCCAGCTCACCACAGGACAGGGCCTACAATGAGCAGTTCTTC
NA	NA	TRBV15	TRBJ1-5	CATSRDLAGQMDSNQPQHF	TGTGCCACCAGCAGAGATCTGGCGGGACAAATGGATAGCAATCAGCCCCAGCATTTT
NA	NA	TRBV2	TRBJ1-2	CASTLLGPSDGYTF	TGTGCCAGCACCCTGCTGGGGCCCTCTGATGGCTACACCTTC
NA	NA	TRBV7-9	TRBJ1-2	CASSYYPPGVKYGYTF	TGTGCCAGCAGCTATTACCCTCCGGGGGTGAAATATGGCTACACCTTC
NA	NA	TRBV19	TRBJ2-7	CASAPGLAYEQYF	TGTGCCAGCGCGCCGGGACTTGCTTACGAGCAGTACTTC
TRBD2	NA	TRBV5-1	TRBJ2-7	CASSSRLAGENYEQYF	TGCGCCAGCAGCTCCAGACTAGCGGGGGAGAACTACGAGCAGTACTTC
NA	NA	TRBV2	TRBJ1-6	CASSEARDFYNSPLHF	TGTGCCAGCAGTGAAGCACGGGATTTCTATAATTCACCCCTCCACTTT
NA	NA	TRBV6-2/TRBV6-3	TRBJ1-1	CASSYSFRGRANTEAFF	TGTGCCAGCAGTTACTCGTTCCGGGGCCGCGCCAACACTGAAGCTTTCTTT